This TCR beta chain is drawn from a study of CD8 T cell repertoires and HIV-1 epitope variants. The germline gives CDR1 MGHRA, CDR2 YSYEKL. After removal of 0 bases from V and 4 bases from J, the junction contained 5 bases not matched to a gene. The CDR3 has 16 amino acids. The protocol was immunoSEQ multiplex PCR, while the TCRdb copy is restricted to in-frame clones and leaves out a portion. Of some 100,000 clones detected, roughly 77% appear once; the ten largest clones hold around a quarter. The sample consisted of uncultured baseline CD8+ T cells from peripheral blood mononuclear cells (PBMCs). This chain connects TRBV4-1 to TRBJ2-1; the match to TRBD2 covers 8 bases. This TCR was sampled from a male donor with HIV. CDR3 coding DNA: TGCGCCAGCAGCCAAGATCCGGCGGGAGGATACAATGAGCAGTTCTTC. Protein: CASSQDPAGGYNEQFF.